The clone carrying this T cell receptor beta chain is a singleton in its sample. Trimming pared 1 base from V and 2 bases from J, leaving 11 bases between. The CDR3 sequence is 15 residues long. The germline V gene encodes CDR1 LGHNA and CDR2 YSLEER. These data are taken from a study of PD-L1 blockade in urothelial cancer. Clones were read by immunoSEQ multiplex PCR, and TCRdb kept only the in-frame ones, dropping some. This sample has about 73,000 clones, with around nine tenths found just once. Pretreatment sampling and on-treatment sampling together yielded between 1 and 8 samples for each patient.

The TCR sequence derives from a man in his sixties with urothelial cancer. J is TRBJ1-1 and V is TRBV4-3; D remains unclear. Specimen: PBMCs, collected around atezolizumab (anti-PD-L1) treatment. The CDR3 DNA reads as TGCGCCAGCAGCCAAGCGGACGGGGTTAACACTGAAGCTTTCTTT. The encoded protein is CASSQADGVNTEAFF.